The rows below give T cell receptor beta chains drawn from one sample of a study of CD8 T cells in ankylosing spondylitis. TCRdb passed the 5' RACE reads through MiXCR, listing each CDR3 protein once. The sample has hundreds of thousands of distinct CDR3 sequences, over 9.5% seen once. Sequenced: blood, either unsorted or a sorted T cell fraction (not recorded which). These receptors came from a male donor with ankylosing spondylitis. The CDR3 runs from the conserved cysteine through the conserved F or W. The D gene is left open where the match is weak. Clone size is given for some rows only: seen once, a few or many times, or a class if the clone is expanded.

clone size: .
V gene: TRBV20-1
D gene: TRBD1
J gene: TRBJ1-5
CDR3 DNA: TGCAGTGCTGCCGGGACAGGGTTAGGGGGCAATCAGCCCCAGCATTTT
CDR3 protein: CSAAGTGLGGNQPQHF

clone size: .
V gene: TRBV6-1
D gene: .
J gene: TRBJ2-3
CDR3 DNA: TGTGCCAGCAGCCAACTCCACAGGGAAAGCACAGATACGCAGTATTTT
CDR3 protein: CASSQLHRESTDTQYF

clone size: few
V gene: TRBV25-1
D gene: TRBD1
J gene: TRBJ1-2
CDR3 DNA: TGTGCCAGCAGTGAATCGACAGGGTTTGCCTACACCTTC
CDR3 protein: CASSESTGFAYTF

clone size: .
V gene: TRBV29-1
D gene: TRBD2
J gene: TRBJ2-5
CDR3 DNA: TGCAGCGTTGAATGGACTAGAAGGGGAGAGACCCAGTACTTC
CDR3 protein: CSVEWTRRGETQYF

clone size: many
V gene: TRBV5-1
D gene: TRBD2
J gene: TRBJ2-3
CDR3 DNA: TGCGCCAGCAGCTTGTTCCAGGGGACTAGCGGGATGGATACGCAGTATTTT
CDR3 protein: CASSLFQGTSGMDTQYF

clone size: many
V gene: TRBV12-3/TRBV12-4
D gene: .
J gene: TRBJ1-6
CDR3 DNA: TGTGCCAGCAGTAAAGAGGGACCGAATTCACCCCTCCACTTT
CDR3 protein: CASSKEGPNSPLHF

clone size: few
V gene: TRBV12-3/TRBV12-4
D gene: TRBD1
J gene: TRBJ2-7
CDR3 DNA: TGTGCCACCAACAACCACGGGGACAGGGGTAGTTTAGAGCAGTACTTC
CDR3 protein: CATNNHGDRGSLEQYF

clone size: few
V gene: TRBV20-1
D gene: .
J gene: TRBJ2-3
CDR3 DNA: TGCAGTGCTCCCAGCGAACTCACAGATACGCAGTATTTT
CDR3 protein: CSAPSELTDTQYF

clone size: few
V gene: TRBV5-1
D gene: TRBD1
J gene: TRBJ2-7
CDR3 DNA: TGCGCCAGCAGCTTGGAGGGGGCCTGGTACGAGCAGTACTTC
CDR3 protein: CASSLEGAWYEQYF

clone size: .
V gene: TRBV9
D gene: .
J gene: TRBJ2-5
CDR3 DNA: TGTGCCAGCAGCGTAGGACAGCGCGGGGAGACCCAGTACTTC
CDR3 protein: CASSVGQRGETQYF

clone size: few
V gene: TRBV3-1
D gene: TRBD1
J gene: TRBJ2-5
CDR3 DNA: TGTGCCAGCAGCCAAGATAGAATTCCGGGACAGGGGGGTCTTTACTTC
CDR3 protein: CASSQDRIPGQGGLYF

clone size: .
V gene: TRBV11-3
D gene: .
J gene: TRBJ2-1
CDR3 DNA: TGTGCCAGCAGCCCCCGGACCATGACAAATGAGCAGTTCTTC
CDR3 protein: CASSPRTMTNEQFF

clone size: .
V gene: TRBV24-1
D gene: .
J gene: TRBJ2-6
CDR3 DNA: TGTGCCACCAGTGATGGTAAGGAGCCCTCTGGGGCCAACGTCCTGACTTTC
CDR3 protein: CATSDGKEPSGANVLTF